This record covers a single T cell receptor (beta chain). Germline V gene lookup returns CDR1 MNHEY and CDR2 SVGAGI. The CDR3 extends over 13 amino acids. V was pared by 4 bases and J by 1 base, with 7 bases between. Sequencing was performed with immunoSEQ multiplex PCR; in TCRdb, only in-frame clones are kept and a portion is missing. The sample records 180,000 or so clones, roughly 95% being singletons. This sample is drawn from a study of control samples from healthy donors and cancer patients. The clonotype was recovered from a woman aged 55-75 years in good health. V gene TRBV6-5 combines with J gene TRBJ1-1; possibly TRBD1 for D (6 bases). Sequencing was carried out using blood. In DNA, the CDR3 is TGTGCCAGCAGTTCCAGGGGGAACACTGAAGCTTTCTTT. Translation: CASSSRGNTEAFF.